A selection of T cell receptor beta chains follows, all from one sample in a study of blood T cell repertoires in COVID-19. Clones were sequenced by immunoSEQ multiplex PCR, and TCRdb holds only the in-frame ones, with some missing. The sample consists of about 200,000 clones, over 70% of them appearing once. The sequenced material came from peripheral blood. These receptors all come from a man between 40 and 49 years old with acute or convalescent COVID-19. The CDR3 runs from the conserved cysteine through the conserved F or W. The D gene is left open where the match is weak. Some rows have no size entry. The others give once, few or many, or a class for an expanded clone.

.	TRBV7-2	TRBJ1-3	.	TGTGCCAGCAGTTCCTTTGCGTTGGGGAGTGGAAACACCATATATTTT	CASSSFALGSGNTIYF
.	TRBV18	TRBJ2-5	.	TGTGCCAGCTCACCATCCGTCCAAGAGACCCAGTACTTC	CASSPSVQETQYF
.	TRBV27	TRBJ2-1	TRBD2	TGTGCCAGCGGACTAGCGGGAGTCTACAATGAGCAGTTCTTC	CASGLAGVYNEQFF
.	TRBV10-2	TRBJ2-1	TRBD2	TGCGCCAGCAGTGCGACTAGCGGGAGCAATGAGCAGTTCTTC	CASSATSGSNEQFF
.	TRBV5-1	TRBJ2-2	.	TGCGCCAGCAGCTTGAACAGCGGCATTACCGGGGAGCTGTTTTTT	CASSLNSGITGELFF
.	TRBV9	TRBJ2-1	TRBD2	TGTGCCAGCAGCGTAGGGGGACTAGCGGTCAATGAGCAGTTCTTC	CASSVGGLAVNEQFF
few	TRBV9	TRBJ2-1	TRBD2	TGTGCCAGCAGCGTATTTGATGCGGGAGCGGTCTACAATGAGCAGTTCTTC	CASSVFDAGAVYNEQFF
.	TRBV20-1	TRBJ2-1	.	TGCAGTGCTAGTTATGTGGGTCCCGGGGAGCAGTTCTTC	CSASYVGPGEQFF
.	TRBV4-1	TRBJ2-3	TRBD1	TGCGCCAGCAGCCGAGCCAGACAGGGAACCATCACAGATACGCAGTATTTT	CASSRARQGTITDTQYF
few	TRBV7-6	TRBJ2-7	.	TGTGCCAGCAGCCTCGAGGTTCCCTACGAGCAGTACTTC	CASSLEVPYEQYF
.	TRBV5-6	TRBJ1-6	.	TGTGCCAGCAGCTTGAGGCAGGGTTTAACACCCCTCCACTTT	CASSLRQGLTPLHF
.	TRBV29-1	TRBJ2-7	.	TGCAGCGTCAGACTACCGGGGGACGAGCAGTACTTC	CSVRLPGDEQYF
once	TRBV30	TRBJ2-1	.	TGTGCCTGGAGTCTATCCCCCGAGCAGTTCTTC	CAWSLSPEQFF
.	TRBV5-5	TRBJ1-4	.	TGTGCCAGCAGCCGGGGGTCCACAGGTTCTGAAAAACTGTTTTTT	CASSRGSTGSEKLFF
.	TRBV5-5	TRBJ2-3	.	TGTGCCAGCACCCTGAACGGGATCCCAGATACGCAGTATTTT	CASTLNGIPDTQYF
few	TRBV19	TRBJ1-2	.	TGTGCCAGTAGTATAGGCAGGATCAACTATGGCTACACCTTC	CASSIGRINYGYTF
.	TRBV19	TRBJ1-2	TRBD1	TGTGCCAGTAGTATCAGGGGACAGGGGGCAAGCTATGGCTACACCTTC	CASSIRGQGASYGYTF
.	TRBV6-5	TRBJ2-5	TRBD2	TGTGCCAGCCAAGTAGCGGGAGGCCCCGAGACCCAGTACTTC	CASQVAGGPETQYF
.	TRBV9	TRBJ2-3	TRBD1	TGTGCCAGCAGCGTCGGGGGACAGGGAGCTTATACGCAGTATTTT	CASSVGGQGAYTQYF
few	TRBV5-6	TRBJ1-2	.	TGTGCCAGCAGCTTGGCCCTAGCTAACTATGGCTACACCTTC	CASSLALANYGYTF
.	TRBV7-9	TRBJ2-1	.	TGTGCCAGCAGCTTAGGGGGGGACAGATACAATGAGCAGTTCTTC	CASSLGGDRYNEQFF
.	TRBV5-4	TRBJ2-4	TRBD1	TGTGCCAGCAGCTTGGGGACAGGGGCGGGAGAAAACATTCAGTACTTC	CASSLGTGAGENIQYF
.	TRBV18	TRBJ1-3	.	TGTGCCAGCTCACCACCGGCAGGGACTGGAAACACCATATATTTT	CASSPPAGTGNTIYF
.	TRBV4-1	TRBJ2-1	TRBD1	TGCGCCAGCAGCCAATTCGACAGGGGGATTCCCTTCAATGAGCAGTTCTTC	CASSQFDRGIPFNEQFF